The 30 T cell receptor beta chains presented below share a single source sample, sequenced in a study of T-cell reconstitution after alpha-beta-depleted transplantation in children. As it was prepared, the TCRbeta library received unique molecular identifiers. One entry per CDR3 protein, called by TCRdb with MiXCR from the PCR reads. The sample has 500,000 or so distinct CDR3 sequences, about 33% seen once. The source material was PBMCs from the stem cell graft donor, sampled from the stem cell graft. The receptors shown here come from a human donor who donated a stem cell graft to a child with aplastic anemia.

This clonotype came up a few times. This chain uses TRBV12-3 or TRBV12-4 with TRBJ2-3, with TRBD2 matching over 9 bases. The J segment lost 1 base and the V segment lost 11 bases, leaving 4 bases of the junction unmatched. CDR3 length: 13 residues. DNA of the CDR3: TGTGCCGACAGACTAGCGGGCACAGATACGCAGTATTTT. Its protein is CADRLAGTDTQYF.

The chain uses TRBV30 and TRBJ2-2; D unclear. Germline loops: CDR1 GTSNPN, CDR2 SVGIG (reference sequence). V was clipped by 1 base and J by 5 bases, with 5 bases between them. This CDR3 is built from 12 residues. The CDR3 here is CAWSEGTGELFF. In DNA form, the CDR3 reads TGTGCCTGGAGTGAGGGAACCGGGGAGCTGTTTTTT.

This clonotype showed up just a few times. The chain employs TRBV6-5 and TRBJ1-6; D possibly corresponds to TRBD1 (5 bases). The CDR3 contains 15 residues. V lost 2 bases to trimming and J lost 7 bases, with 12 bases between them. Germline CDR1 reads MNHEY; CDR2 reads SVGAGI. The CDR3: CASSYEGALNSPLHF. In DNA, the CDR3 is TGTGCCAGCAGTTACGAAGGGGCCCTCAATTCACCCCTCCACTTT.

This clonotype was found a few times. The V and J genes are TRBV12-3 or TRBV12-4 and TRBJ2-5; 9 nucleotides match TRBD2. The CDR3 length is 15 residues. The J segment lost 5 bases and the V segment lost 2 bases, leaving 6 bases of the junction unmatched. The CDR3 here is CASSLSAGGGETQYF. For the CDR3, the DNA is TGTGCCAGCAGTTTATCAGCGGGAGGCGGCGAGACCCAGTACTTC.

This clonotype was picked up a small number of times. This sequence joins TRBV24-1 and TRBJ2-2; 8 nucleotides line up with TRBD1. The CDR3 covers 16 residues. Germline lookup yields CDR1 KGHDR and CDR2 SFDVKD. With 2 bases clipped from V and 6 bases from J, the junction kept 7 bases outside the gene matches. CDR3 protein: CATSDSGTGIAGELFF. The CDR3, as DNA: TGTGCCACCAGTGATTCAGGGACAGGTATTGCCGGGGAGCTGTTTTTT.

This clonotype turned up a few times. This chain links TRBV14 with TRBJ2-7; maybe TRBD2 (6 bases). V shed 2 bases and J shed 5 bases, with 22 bases lying between them. The germline CDR1 and CDR2 sequences are SGHDN and FVKESK. This CDR3 contains 17 residues. This CDR3 is CASSQPNLAGTRHEQYF. In DNA, the CDR3 is TGTGCCAGCAGCCAACCCAATCTTGCGGGGACGAGGCACGAGCAGTACTTC.

The chain joins TRBV18 to TRBJ2-1, with 8 nucleotides matching TRBD2. Germline V gene sequence: CDR1 KGHSH, CDR2 LQKENI. Trimming cost V 6 bases and J 6 bases; bases outside gene matches: 10. The CDR3 consists of 15 residues. As DNA, the CDR3 is TGTGCCAGCTCCCCAATGGGGGCGGGAGGCAATGAGCAGTTCTTC. This gives the protein CASSPMGAGGNEQFF.

The V call is TRBV5-5, the J call TRBJ1-6; D possibly corresponds to TRBD1 (6 bases). Looked up from germline, CDR1 is SGHKS and CDR2 is YYEKEE (reference sequence). The CDR3 sequence is 16 residues long. V was cut by 3 bases and J by 10 bases, with 20 bases left in between. The CDR3 here is CASSSAVGGLGSPLHF. CDR3 DNA: TGTGCCAGCAGCTCTGCTGTGGGGGGCTTGGGATCACCCCTCCACTTT.

This clonotype was detected a few times. J is TRBJ2-1 and V is TRBV4-3, with 8 bases identical to TRBD1. This CDR3 region has 15 residues. With V trimmed by 3 bases and J by 8 bases, 9 bases remained unmatched. Germline values: CDR1 LGHNA, CDR2 YSLEER. The DNA of the CDR3 is TGCGCCAGCAGCCAGGACAGGGTGGTCGCCTATGAGCAGTTCTTC. This encodes CASSQDRVVAYEQFF.

This clonotype occurred a few times. The V and J genes are TRBV5-5 and TRBJ2-1; D is unresolved. V was clipped by 0 bases and J by 4 bases, with 11 bases between them. The length of the CDR3 is 15 residues. Germline CDR1 SGHKS, CDR2 YYEKEE (reference sequence). In DNA, the CDR3 is TGTGCCAGCAGCTTGGGGCCCTCAATATACAATGAGCAGTTCTTC. Protein product: CASSLGPSIYNEQFF.

The chain employs TRBV18 and TRBJ1-3; possible D gene TRBD1, 6 bases. The CDR3 sequence is 15 residues long. Germline CDR1 reads KGHSH; CDR2 reads LQKENI. V lost 0 bases, J lost 2 bases, and 8 bases lay in between. CDR3 sequence reads: CASSPPGGPGNTIYF. In DNA, the CDR3 is TGTGCCAGCTCACCACCTGGGGGCCCTGGAAACACCATATATTTT. Complete variable domain (other parts from reference TRBV18 and TRBJ1-3): NAGVMQNPRHLVRRRGQEARLRCSPMKGHSHVYWYRQLPEEGLKFMVYLQKENIIDESGMPKERFSAEFPKEGPSILRIQQVVRGDSAAYFCASSPPGGPGNTIYFGEGSWLTVV.

V is TRBV15 and J is TRBJ1-2; D is perhaps TRBD1 (5 bases). The V end was cut by 1 base, the J end by 4 bases, with 13 bases between. Germline V gene sequence: CDR1 LNHNV, CDR2 YYDKDF (reference sequence). The CDR3 sequence is 15 residues long. The CDR3 protein is CATSRGGGVSYGYTF. In DNA, the CDR3 is TGTGCCACCAGCAGAGGGGGGGGAGTGAGCTATGGCTACACCTTC.

The gene calls are TRBV29-1 and TRBJ2-7; TRBD2 matches 7 bases. The CDR3 contains 13 residues. V lost 4 bases and J lost 5; bases outside the gene matches: 8. Germline CDR1 SQVTM, CDR2 ANQGSEA. CDR3 nucleotide sequence: TGCAGCGTTGGACCACTAGCGATTCACGAGCAGTACTTC. Translation: CSVGPLAIHEQYF.

Here the CDR3 reads CASSQVVRTSGYNEQFF. The CDR3 DNA is TGTGCCAGCAGCCAGGTTGTGAGGACTAGCGGTTACAATGAGCAGTTCTTC. The gene calls are TRBV9 and TRBJ2-1, with TRBD2 matching 10 bases. The CDR3 spans 17 residues. J gave up 4 bases and V 4 bases, and 11 bases lay outside the gene matches. From germline, CDR1 is SGDLS and CDR2 YYNGEE.

This clonotype was seen more than once but under ten times. The V gene is TRBV30, the J gene TRBJ1-1; 9 nucleotides match TRBD1. V shed 5 bases, J shed 5 bases, and the junction held 12 bases outside the gene matches. This CDR3 contains 15 residues. The germline V gene encodes CDR1 GTSNPN and CDR2 SVGIG (reference sequence). DNA for the CDR3: TGTGCCTGGGCCAGACCCGGGACAGGGAAGACTGAAGCTTTCTTT. Amino acids: CAWARPGTGKTEAFF.

The V and J genes are TRBV29-1 and TRBJ1-3; 7 nucleotides align to TRBD1. Germline CDR1 is SQVTM and CDR2 is ANQGSEA. CDR3 length equals 13 residues. In nucleotides, the CDR3 is TGCGGGGGACAGTTCGGCTCTGGAAACACCATATATTTT. Amino acid sequence: CGGQFGSGNTIYF.

The chain is built from TRBV20-1 and TRBJ1-5; D is possibly TRBD1 (6 bases). V shed 6 bases and J shed 2 bases, with 14 bases lying between them. CDR1 is DFQATT, CDR2 SNEGSKA, per germline (reference sequence). The CDR3 extends over 14 amino acids. In nucleotides, the CDR3 is TGCAGTGCATACAGGGCTCTCGGCAATCAGCCCCAGCATTTT. Amino acid sequence: CSAYRALGNQPQHF.

The gene calls are TRBV15 and TRBJ1-1, with D uncertain. The CDR3 is 15 amino acids. Trimming stripped 3 bases from V and 0 bases from J, with 11 bases between. Per germline, CDR1 LNHNV and CDR2 YYDKDF (reference sequence). CDR3 protein: CATSSPEFMNTEAFF. The CDR3 DNA is TGTGCCACCAGCAGTCCAGAGTTTATGAACACTGAAGCTTTCTTT.

This clonotype has more than one count but fewer than ten. The rearrangement links TRBV28 to TRBJ2-7; D perhaps matches TRBD2 (5 bases). CDR3 length equals 15 residues. Trimming cost V 4 bases and J 0 bases, with 13 bases left between them. The germline V gene encodes CDR1 MDHEN and CDR2 SYDVKM. The CDR3 spells CASSSGGDYSYEQYF. The DNA of the CDR3 is TGTGCCAGCAGTTCGGGCGGCGACTACTCCTACGAGCAGTACTTC.

This clonotype was seen only a few times. The chain employs TRBV12-3 or TRBV12-4 and TRBJ2-1; TRBD2 matches 7 bases. V gave up 5 bases and J gave up 7 bases; unmatched junction bases: 11. CDR3 size: 15 residues. The CDR3 coding sequence is TGTGCCAGCAGTCCGCGAGGTGGCGGGAGTAATGAGCAGTTCTTC. Protein sequence: CASSPRGGGSNEQFF.

This clonotype was detected ten times or more. V usage is TRBV6-1 and J usage is TRBJ1-2, with 10 bases matching TRBD1. The V gene's germline CDR1 is MNHNS and CDR2 SASEGT. The V and J ends lost 6 bases and 3 bases, in that order; junction bases with no gene match: 4. The CDR3 is 14 residues long. This chain's CDR3 is CASRRQGADYGYTF. The CDR3 DNA is TGTGCCAGCAGGAGACAGGGGGCCGACTATGGCTACACCTTC.

This clonotype was seen only a few times. J is TRBJ1-2 and V is TRBV15; D is undetermined. Trimming cost V 0 bases and J 5 bases, with 4 bases left between them. The CDR3 is 12 residues long. Germline assignment: CDR1 LNHNV and CDR2 YYDKDF (reference sequence). The CDR3 loop reads CATSRDLYGYTF. In nucleotides, the CDR3 is TGTGCCACCAGCAGAGATCTTTATGGCTACACCTTC.

This clonotype came up a few times. The chain couples TRBV5-1 to TRBJ2-2; D remains unclear. The CDR3 is 17 residues long. Trimming removed 4 bases at V and 0 bases at J, with 16 bases between. Germline-derived CDR1 and CDR2 are SGHRS and YFSETQ. The CDR3 DNA sequence: TGCGCCAGCAGCCCCCCGGTCGGCCTGACGAACACCGGGGAGCTGTTTTTT. Translation: CASSPPVGLTNTGELFF.

This clonotype was seen a few times. The chain joins TRBV9 to TRBJ2-1; TRBD2 matches at 10 bases. The germline V gene has CDR1 SGDLS and CDR2 YYNGEE. Trimming removed 3 bases from V and 1 base from J; junction bases left unmatched: 4. The CDR3 totals 16 residues. CDR3 sequence reads: CASSASSGRSYNEQFF. CDR3 nucleotide sequence: TGTGCCAGCAGCGCATCTAGCGGGAGATCCTACAATGAGCAGTTCTTC.

The chain joins TRBV5-4 to TRBJ2-1; 7 bases are shared with TRBD1. The V gene's germline CDR1 is SGHNT and CDR2 YYREEE (reference sequence). The CDR3 consists of 15 residues. With 3 bases clipped from V and 8 bases from J, the junction kept 11 bases outside the gene matches. The CDR3 sequence is CASSSPGTEGDEQFF. CDR3 DNA sequence: TGTGCCAGCAGCTCCCCGGGGACAGAGGGGGATGAGCAGTTCTTC.

This clonotype came up a few times. This chain uses TRBV6-1 with TRBJ2-1; 8 bases agree with TRBD2. CDR1 is MNHNS, CDR2 SASEGT, per germline. This CDR3 comprises 15 residues. V lost 8 bases, J lost 8 bases, and 14 bases stayed unmatched. The CDR3 nucleotides read TGTGCCAGCCTACTTAAAGCGGGAGTCCTGGATGAGCAGTTCTTC. Its protein is CASLLKAGVLDEQFF.

DNA of the CDR3: TGTGCCAGCAGTACGGCCGGGACAGGGGGCGAAGGCTACACCTTC. Its translation: CASSTAGTGGEGYTF. This chain connects TRBV28 to TRBJ1-2; 12 bases agree with TRBD1. Germline V lookup: CDR1 MDHEN, CDR2 SYDVKM. The V segment lost 5 bases and the J segment 8 bases; nucleotides outside the gene matches: 9. The CDR3 length is 15 residues.

The chain recombines TRBV12-3 or TRBV12-4 with TRBJ1-1; TRBD1 aligns across 7 bases. The J segment lost 4 bases and the V segment lost 5 bases, leaving 7 bases of the junction unmatched. The CDR3 contains 14 residues. CDR3 in amino acids: CASSPDRWGTEAFF. In DNA, the CDR3 is TGTGCCAGCAGTCCGGACAGGTGGGGCACTGAAGCTTTCTTT.

V usage is TRBV5-1 and J usage is TRBJ2-1; D is possibly TRBD2 (5 bases). This CDR3 has 15 amino acids. The germline CDR1 and CDR2 sequences are SGHRS and YFSETQ. V lost 0 bases to trimming and J lost 4 bases, with 11 bases between them. The CDR3, as DNA: TGCGCCAGCAGCTTGGACGCGCGCGGGTACAATGAGCAGTTCTTC. Translation gives CASSLDARGYNEQFF.

This clonotype has a handful of counts. V gene TRBV29-1 combines with J gene TRBJ2-7; TRBD2 agrees at 7 bases. The CDR3 is made up of 13 amino acids. The germline gives CDR1 SQVTM, CDR2 ANQGSEA. The junction had 11 bases not matched to a gene; V was cut back by 8 bases and J by 4 bases. In nucleotides, the CDR3 is TGCAGCTGCGGCGGGGGAGGCGGGTACGAGCAGTACTTC. Translating it yields CSCGGGGGYEQYF.